The entry that follows covers one T cell receptor (beta chain) sequence. The CDR3 is 16 amino acids. Germline trimming cut 0 bases from V and 8 bases from J; bases unmatched to any gene: 9. CDR1 SGHTA and CDR2 FQGNSA come from the germline V gene. This entry is derived from a study of cytotoxic CD8 clonotypes in ibrutinib-treated CLL. Study context: Patients attained about 24 partial and 2 complete responses; at median around 68 months, around 15 remained remitted while about twelve progressed.

This table comes from immunoSEQ multiplex PCR, and its TCRdb copy is limited to in-frame clones, with some not included. The top ten hold 5.5% to 8% of the sample, which has around 300,000 clones, about 80% seen once. The TCR was taken from a human donor with chronic lymphocytic leukemia. The chain couples TRBV7-2 to TRBJ2-1; 8 bases fit TRBD2. This specimen consisted of PBMCs, obtained before ibrutinib treatment. CDR3 sequence (DNA): TGTGCCAGCAGCTTAGCCGGGACTAGGTCTGATCATGAGCAGTTCTTC. It encodes CASSLAGTRSDHEQFF.